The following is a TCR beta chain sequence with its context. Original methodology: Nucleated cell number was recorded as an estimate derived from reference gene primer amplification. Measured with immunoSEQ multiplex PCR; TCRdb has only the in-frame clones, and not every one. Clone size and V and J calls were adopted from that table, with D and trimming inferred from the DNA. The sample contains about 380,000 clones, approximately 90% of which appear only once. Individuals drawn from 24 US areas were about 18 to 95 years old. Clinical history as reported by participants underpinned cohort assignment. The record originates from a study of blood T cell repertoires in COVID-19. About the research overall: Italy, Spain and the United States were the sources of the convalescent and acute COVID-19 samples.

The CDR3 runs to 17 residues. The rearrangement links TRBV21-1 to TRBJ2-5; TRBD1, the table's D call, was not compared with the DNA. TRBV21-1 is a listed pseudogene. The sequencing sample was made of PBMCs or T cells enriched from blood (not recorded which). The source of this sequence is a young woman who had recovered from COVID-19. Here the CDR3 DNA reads TGTGCCAGCAGCAAAATTCGAGGGGACAGTGGCCAAGAGACCCAGTACTTC. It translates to CASSKIRGDSGQETQYF.